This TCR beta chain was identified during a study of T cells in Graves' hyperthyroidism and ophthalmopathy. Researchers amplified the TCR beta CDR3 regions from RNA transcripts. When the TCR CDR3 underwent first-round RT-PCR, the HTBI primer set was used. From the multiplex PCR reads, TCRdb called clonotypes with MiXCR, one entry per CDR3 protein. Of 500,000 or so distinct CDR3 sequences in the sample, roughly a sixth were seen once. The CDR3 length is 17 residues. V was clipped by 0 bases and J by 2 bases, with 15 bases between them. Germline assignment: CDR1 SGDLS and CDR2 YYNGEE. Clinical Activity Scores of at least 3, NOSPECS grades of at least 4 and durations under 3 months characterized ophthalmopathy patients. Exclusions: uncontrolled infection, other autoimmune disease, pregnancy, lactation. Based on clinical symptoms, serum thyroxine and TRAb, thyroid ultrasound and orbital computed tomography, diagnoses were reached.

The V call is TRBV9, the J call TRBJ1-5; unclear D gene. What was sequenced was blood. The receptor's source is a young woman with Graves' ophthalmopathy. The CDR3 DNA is TGTGCCAGCAGCGTAGTAAGGTCGCTCGGGGGCAATCAGCCCCAGCATTTT. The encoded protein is CASSVVRSLGGNQPQHF.